Below, 26 T cell receptor beta chains from the same sample are listed, as sequenced in a study of T cell responses to AZD1222 COVID-19 vaccine. Assay: immunoSEQ multiplex PCR; the TCRdb copy retains only in-frame clones and omits some. The table lists about 180,000 clones, approximately 90% of them singletons, with 2.5% to 3% in the top ten. The sequenced sample was peripheral blood, obtained on day 0 of AZD1222 vaccination. Receptors were obtained from an adult in good health.

The chain joins TRBV7-9 to TRBJ2-3; D gene ambiguous. CDR1 is SEHNR, CDR2 FQNEAQ, per germline (reference sequence). This CDR3 is 12 amino acids long. The V end was cut by 0 bases, the J end by 3 bases, with 1 base between. The CDR3 loop reads CASSLATDTQYF. The CDR3 DNA is TGTGCCAGCAGCTTAGCGACAGATACGCAGTATTTT.

J is TRBJ2-3 and V is TRBV12-5, with D unclear. V shed 6 bases and J shed 3 bases, with 10 bases lying between them. CDR3 length equals 13 residues. Germline V gene data show CDR1 as LGHNT and CDR2 as FRNRAP. The CDR3 DNA reads as TGTGCTAGTGGCCGAACAGCGACAGATACGCAGTATTTT. Its translation: CASGRTATDTQYF.

V gene TRBV27 combines with J gene TRBJ1-5; TRBD1 matches at 9 bases. Germline CDR1 MNHEY, CDR2 SMNVEV (reference sequence). V was pared by 6 bases and J by 4 bases, with 7 bases of the junction left unmatched. The CDR3 has 15 residues. CDR3 sequence: CASSLGQGHNQPQHF. CDR3 DNA: TGTGCCAGCAGCTTAGGACAGGGGCATAATCAGCCCCAGCATTTT.

The chain combines TRBV2 with TRBJ2-7, with D perhaps TRBD2 (6 bases). Germline CDR1 and CDR2: SNHLY and FYNNEI. Deletions cut 7 bases from V and 3 bases from J, with 13 bases between. This CDR3 contains 13 residues. The CDR3 DNA reads TGTGCCAGCATTAGCGGTGACAGCTACGAGCAGTACTTC. Translated, it gives CASISGDSYEQYF.

J is TRBJ2-7 and V is TRBV10-2; 10 bases agree with TRBD2. The CDR3 totals 17 residues. Per germline, CDR1 WSHSY and CDR2 SAAADI. V was pared by 2 bases and J by 2 bases, with 9 bases of the junction left unmatched. The CDR3 here is CASSEEGSGRPTYEQYF. CDR3 in DNA: TGCGCCAGCAGTGAGGAGGGTAGCGGGAGGCCCACCTACGAGCAGTACTTC.

The chain has TRBV2 and TRBJ1-1, with 8 positions matching TRBD1. The CDR3 totals 15 residues. CDR1 SNHLY and CDR2 FYNNEI come from the germline V gene. V gave up 6 bases and J gave up 0 bases; unmatched junction bases: 6. The CDR3: CASRGDRGVNTEAFF. CDR3 coding DNA: TGTGCCAGCAGGGGAGACAGGGGTGTGAACACTGAAGCTTTCTTT. The variable domain in full, completed from reference TRBV2 and TRBJ1-1, reads EPEVTQTPSHQVTQMGQEVILRCVPISNHLYFYWYRQILGQKVEFLVSFYNNEISEKSEIFDDQFSVERPDGSNFTLKIRSTKLEDSAMYFCASRGDRGVNTEAFFGQGTRLTVV.

This clone was counted a single time. The chain is built from TRBV25-1 and TRBJ1-1; no reliable D call. The V end lost 9 bases, the J end lost 1 base, and 15 bases lay between the germline ends. The germline CDR1 and CDR2 sequences are MGHDK and SYGVNS. The CDR3 runs 14 residues. CDR3: CASTLDSTNTEAFF. The CDR3 region has the DNA TGTGCCAGTACCCTAGACTCGACGAACACTGAAGCTTTCTTT.

V usage is TRBV28 and J usage is TRBJ2-1; weak D call: TRBD2 (5 bases). The V gene's germline CDR1 is MDHEN and CDR2 SYDVKM. The CDR3 runs to 12 residues. Trimming removed 6 bases from V and 10 bases from J, with 13 bases in between. The CDR3 protein is CASSRRSWEQFF. In nucleotides, the CDR3 is TGTGCCAGCAGCCGGAGGAGTTGGGAGCAGTTCTTC.

The chain combines TRBV6-5 with TRBJ2-2; D is unclear. The CDR3 consists of 14 residues. From germline, CDR1 is MNHEY and CDR2 SVGAGI. V lost 0 bases and J lost 1, with 3 bases in between. DNA for the CDR3: TGTGCCAGCAGTTACTCGCGGAACACCGGGGAGCTGTTTTTT. Its protein product is CASSYSRNTGELFF.

This chain joins TRBV4-1 and TRBJ2-5; TRBD2 matches at 9 bases. The trim removed 0 bases at V and 5 bases at J, leaving 7 bases unmatched. This CDR3 comprises 16 residues. The germline V gene encodes CDR1 MGHRA and CDR2 YSYEKL. The chain's CDR3 is CASSQETSGYRETQYF. CDR3 DNA sequence: TGCGCCAGCAGCCAAGAAACTAGCGGGTATAGGGAGACCCAGTACTTC.

This chain connects TRBV5-1 to TRBJ2-1, with 9 bases identical to TRBD2. CDR1 is SGHRS and CDR2 is YFSETQ in the germline V gene. Trimming at V came to 0 bases and at J to 5 bases, leaving 3 bases not matched to a gene. The CDR3 loop spans 15 amino acids. CDR3 nucleotide sequence: TGCGCCAGCAGCTTGGGCGGGAGGGCCAACAATGAGCAGTTCTTC. Its translation: CASSLGGRANNEQFF.

The genes are TRBV6-5 and TRBJ2-1, with D hard to call. Per the germline V gene, CDR1 is MNHEY and CDR2 is SVGAGI. V lost 2 bases and J lost 5, with 13 bases in between. The CDR3 sequence is 15 residues long. The CDR3 reads CASSYGYRPNNEQFF. CDR3 DNA: TGTGCCAGCAGTTACGGCTATCGGCCGAACAATGAGCAGTTCTTC.

V is TRBV10-2 and J is TRBJ2-7; the D gene is possibly TRBD2 (6 bases). The germline CDR1 and CDR2 sequences are WSHSY and SAAADI. V lost 6 bases, J lost 1 base, and 13 bases lay in between. The CDR3 length is 14 residues. The chain's CDR3 is CASRPLADSYEQYF. As DNA, the CDR3 is TGCGCCAGCAGGCCTTTAGCGGATTCCTACGAGCAGTACTTC.

This sequence joins TRBV3-1 (or the pseudogene TRBV3-2) and TRBJ2-7; TRBD2 is a possible D gene (5 bases). CDR1 and CDR2 from the germline V gene are LGHDT and YNNKEL (reference sequence). The CDR3 is made up of 13 amino acids. V dropped 4 bases and J dropped 5 bases, with 12 bases sitting between them. The CDR3 nucleotides read TGTGCCAGCAGCCCCGAGGGCGTTAACGAGCAGTACTTC. It yields the protein CASSPEGVNEQYF.

This chain links TRBV29-1 with TRBJ1-2, with a weak D call TRBD1 (5 bases). The CDR3 is 14 amino acids. V gave up 7 bases and J gave up 8 bases, with 23 bases separating them. Germline V lookup: CDR1 SQVTM, CDR2 ANQGSEA. The CDR3 coding sequence is TGCAGCGCCCTTAAGGAGGGGCCGGTAGGGGGCTACACCTTC. Translating it yields CSALKEGPVGGYTF.

J is TRBJ2-7 and V is TRBV11-3; 11 bases are a match to TRBD2. The CDR3 has 14 residues. Looked up from germline, CDR1 is SGHNT and CDR2 is YENEEA. The junction had 3 bases not matched to a gene; V was cut back by 5 bases and J by 3 bases. This CDR3 reads CASSPGTSGYEQYF. As DNA, the CDR3 is TGTGCCAGCAGCCCTGGGACTAGCGGCTACGAGCAGTACTTC.

This clone has more than one count but fewer than ten. The chain joins TRBV6-4 to TRBJ2-1, with TRBD2 as a possible D gene (6 bases). The germline gives CDR1 MRHNA, CDR2 SNTAGT. Deletions cut 0 bases from V and 6 bases from J, with 12 bases between. The CDR3 extends over 15 amino acids. The CDR3 spells CASSDSPGERNEQFF. DNA of the CDR3: TGTGCCAGCAGTGACTCTCCGGGAGAGCGCAATGAGCAGTTCTTC.

This rearrangement joins TRBV5-1 to TRBJ1-1; 7 bases are a match to TRBD1. V gave up 1 base and J gave up 1 base; unmatched junction bases: 4. The germline V gene encodes CDR1 SGHRS and CDR2 YFSETQ. The CDR3 is made up of 15 amino acids. This chain's CDR3 is CASSLRGLANTEAFF. Here the CDR3 DNA reads TGCGCCAGCAGCTTGAGGGGGCTGGCGAACACTGAAGCTTTCTTT.

The CDR3 nucleotides are TGTGCCAGCAGTTTCGCCCTCGGGGGTTGGGATGGCTACACCTTC. Translating gives CASSFALGGWDGYTF. This sequence joins TRBV27 and TRBJ1-2; tentative D call: TRBD1 (5 bases). This CDR3 comprises 15 residues. CDR1 MNHEY and CDR2 SMNVEV come from the germline V gene (reference sequence). V lost 3 bases and J lost 6, with 17 bases in between.

The chain employs TRBV30 and TRBJ1-3; possibly TRBD1 for D (5 bases). V lost 3 bases and J 0 bases, leaving 12 bases between the germline ends. This CDR3 has 15 amino acids. In germline, CDR1 is GTSNPN, CDR2 SVGIG (reference sequence). The CDR3 sequence is CAWRQESLSGNTIYF. The CDR3 coding sequence is TGTGCCTGGAGACAGGAGAGTCTCTCTGGAAACACCATATATTTT.

The rearrangement uses TRBV5-6 and TRBJ2-7, with TRBD2 matching 10 bases. Trimming cost V 4 bases and J 2 bases; bases outside gene matches: 6. The germline V gene encodes CDR1 SGHDT and CDR2 YYEEEE. The CDR3 covers 15 residues. CDR3: CASSPGTSVAYEQYF. The CDR3, as DNA: TGTGCCAGCAGCCCCGGGACTAGCGTGGCCTACGAGCAGTACTTC.

In this sample, this clone turned up once. V gene TRBV11-2 combines with J gene TRBJ2-2; no clear D gene. In germline, CDR1 is SGHAT, CDR2 FQNNGV. This CDR3 spans 15 amino acids. The V gene lost 1 base and the J gene lost 4 bases, with 10 bases spanning the gap. CDR3 DNA: TGTGCCAGCAGCTTAGGTCGGCTGTTCACCGGGGAGCTGTTTTTT. It yields the protein CASSLGRLFTGELFF.

This clone has only one observation. V and J are TRBV19 and TRBJ1-1; TRBD1 is a possible D gene (5 bases). Germline CDR1 and CDR2: LNHDA and SQIVND (reference sequence). The CDR3 loop spans 14 amino acids. Trimming removed 2 bases from V and 1 base from J, with 8 bases in between. The CDR3 region is CASSIYQGNTEAFF. DNA of the CDR3: TGTGCCAGTAGTATATATCAGGGGAACACTGAAGCTTTCTTT.

The chain couples TRBV10-3 to TRBJ1-1; D is unresolved. The CDR3 loop spans 13 amino acids. The germline V and J ends were trimmed by 0 bases and 11 bases, with 13 bases remaining between them. Germline CDR1 ENHRY, CDR2 SYGVKD. The CDR3 DNA is TGTGCCATCAGTGAGTCGATTTCACAGCGGGCTTTCTTT. Protein: CAISESISQRAFF.

The chain employs TRBV19 and TRBJ1-1, with TRBD1 as a possible D gene (6 bases). CDR1 and CDR2 (germline): LNHDA, SQIVND (reference sequence). V was trimmed by 1 base and J by 6 bases, leaving 12 bases between them. The CDR3 sequence is 14 residues long. CDR3 loop: CASSIVGGGPEAFF. DNA for the CDR3: TGTGCCAGTAGTATAGTAGGGGGGGGCCCTGAAGCTTTCTTT. The full variable domain, completed using reference TRBV19 and TRBJ1-1, is DGGITQSPKYLFRKEGQNVTLSCEQNLNHDAMYWYRQDPGQGLRLIYYSQIVNDFQKGDIAEGYSVSREKKESFPLTVTSAQKNPTAFYLCASSIVGGGPEAFFGQGTRLTVV.

This clone was found once. This chain connects TRBV5-1 to TRBJ1-1; TRBD1 aligns across 8 bases. The CDR3 consists of 17 residues. Germline CDR1 SGHRS, CDR2 YFSETQ. The junction had 14 bases not matched to a gene; V was cut back by 2 bases and J by 5 bases. DNA for the CDR3: TGCGCCAGCAGCTTAAGAAGACCCGGACAGGGAAGGACTGAAGCTTTCTTT. It specifies CASSLRRPGQGRTEAFF.